This TCR beta chain was identified during a study of T cell changes during pregnancy in multiple sclerosis. This clone was recorded only once. Here immunoSEQ multiplex PCR was the method, and the copy in TCRdb shows in-frame clones only, minus some. The sample carries roughly 40,000 clones, roughly 94% recorded once. The CDR3 has 13 residues. In germline, CDR1 is LNHDA, CDR2 SQIVND (reference sequence). Germline trimming cut 3 bases from V and 5 bases from J; bases unmatched to any gene: 3. This TCR was sampled from a female donor with multiple sclerosis, enrolled in a pregnancy study. The starting material was peripheral blood, obtained in the third trimester of pregnancy. The V call is TRBV19, the J call TRBJ2-7, with 8 bases identical to TRBD1. The CDR3 is CASSIRQGNEQYF. CDR3 nucleotides: TGTGCCAGTAGTATTCGACAGGGGAACGAGCAGTACTTC. Drawing the rest from reference TRBV19 and TRBJ2-7, the complete variable domain is DGGITQSPKYLFRKEGQNVTLSCEQNLNHDAMYWYRQDPGQGLRLIYYSQIVNDFQKGDIAEGYSVSREKKESFPLTVTSAQKNPTAFYLCASSIRQGNEQYFGPGTRLTVT.